The 26 T cell receptor beta chains in this list originate from one sample, sequenced in a study of cytomegalovirus exposure and HLA in healthy donors. The PCR had 60 Vbeta and 13 Jbeta primers. Clones were sequenced by immunoSEQ multiplex PCR, and TCRdb holds only the in-frame ones, with some missing. The repertoire includes over 150,000 clones, just under 80% of them detected once, and 0.95% to 1.5% sits in the top ten. The material sequenced was PBMCs. These TCRs come from a woman aged 50 to 65 in good health and CMV-seronegative.

The J gene is TRBJ1-2, the V gene TRBV28, with 8 bases aligning to TRBD1. Germline loops: CDR1 MDHEN, CDR2 SYDVKM. Germline trimming cut 4 bases from V and 1 base from J; bases unmatched to any gene: 5. This CDR3 spans 15 amino acids. The CDR3 is CASSSLGQVNYGYTF. Written as DNA, the CDR3 is TGTGCCAGCAGTTCCCTGGGACAGGTTAACTATGGCTACACCTTC.

The chain joins TRBV19 to TRBJ1-2; 8 nucleotides align to TRBD1. CDR3 length: 14 residues. Germline V gene data show CDR1 as LNHDA and CDR2 as SQIVND (reference sequence). J lost 2 bases, V lost 3 bases, and 2 bases had no gene match. DNA for the CDR3: TGTGCCAGTAGTATGGACAGGGCGAACTATGGCTACACCTTC. Translation: CASSMDRANYGYTF.

This chain uses TRBV5-1 with TRBJ1-5; 8 nucleotides match TRBD1. The V gene's germline CDR1 is SGHRS and CDR2 YFSETQ. CDR3 length: 15 residues. Unmatched junction bases numbered 6, after V lost 0 bases and J lost 7 bases. CDR3 nucleotides: TGCGCCAGCAGCTTGGAGGGATCAGGGGGCCAGCCCCAGCATTTT. Translated: CASSLEGSGGQPQHF.

The V and J genes are TRBV19 and TRBJ2-7; D unresolved. The CDR3 has 14 residues. Germline V gives CDR1 LNHDA, CDR2 SQIVND (reference sequence). The V gene lost 2 bases and the J gene lost 0 bases, with 8 bases spanning the gap. The CDR3 nucleotides are TGTGCCAGTAGTATAACCCCGGGCTCCTACGAGCAGTACTTC. As protein: CASSITPGSYEQYF.

V and J are TRBV9 and TRBJ2-1; 8 nucleotides align to TRBD1. CDR1 and CDR2 (germline): SGDLS, YYNGEE. There are 15 residues in the CDR3. V was pared by 6 bases and J by 6 bases, with 11 bases of the junction left unmatched. As DNA, the CDR3 is TGTGCCAGCACCATCGCCGGGACAGGAACCAATGAGCAGTTCTTC. Protein product: CASTIAGTGTNEQFF.

The chain recombines TRBV28 with TRBJ2-5; TRBD2 matches 7 bases. Trimming took 3 bases from V and 6 from J; bases not matched to a gene: 10. This CDR3 spans 15 amino acids. Germline-derived CDR1 and CDR2 are MDHEN and SYDVKM. As DNA, the CDR3 is TGTGCCAGCAGTTTTGGTGGGGCGGGGGTTCAGACCCAGTACTTC. It specifies CASSFGGAGVQTQYF.

The V call is TRBV28, the J call TRBJ1-2, with D unresolved. The germline V gene encodes CDR1 MDHEN and CDR2 SYDVKM. V was clipped by 7 bases and J by 8 bases, with 20 bases between them. The CDR3 runs 14 residues. The DNA for the CDR3 is TGTGCCAGCACCCACCTTGCGGGGTATCAGGGCTACACCTTC. This sequence encodes CASTHLAGYQGYTF.

V and J are TRBV7-6 and TRBJ2-5; unclear D gene. Germline V gives CDR1 SGHVS, CDR2 FNYEAQ. With 4 bases removed from V and 4 bases from J, the gap between germline ends came to 4 bases. The CDR3 extends over 11 amino acids. CDR3 sequence: CASSSSETQYF. CDR3 in DNA: TGTGCCAGCAGCTCTTCAGAGACCCAGTACTTC.

A few counts support this clone. The V gene is TRBV7-2, the J gene TRBJ2-7, with 10 bases lining up with TRBD1. In germline, CDR1 is SGHTA, CDR2 FQGNSA. CDR3 length equals 15 residues. V trimming: 3 bases; J trimming: 2 bases; junction bases outside the gene matches: 4. The CDR3 region is CASSFTGTGAYEQYF. CDR3 bases: TGTGCCAGCAGCTTTACGGGGACAGGGGCCTACGAGCAGTACTTC. The entire variable domain, with the rest obtained from reference TRBV7-2 and TRBJ2-7, is as follows: GAGVSQSPSNKVTEKGKDVELRCDPISGHTALYWYRQSLGQGLEFLIYFQGNSAPDKSGLPSDRFSAERTGGSVSTLTIQRTQQEDSAVYLCASSFTGTGAYEQYFGPGTRLTVT.

V usage is TRBV9 and J usage is TRBJ2-1, with TRBD2 identical over 10 bases. The CDR3 covers 17 residues. Germline lookup yields CDR1 SGDLS and CDR2 YYNGEE. V lost 0 bases to trimming and J lost 1 base; unmatched junction nucleotides: 4. The CDR3 loop reads CASSVASGGASYNEQFF. The CDR3 DNA follows: TGTGCCAGCAGCGTAGCTAGCGGGGGAGCATCCTACAATGAGCAGTTCTTC.

The J gene is TRBJ2-1, the V gene TRBV5-4; tentative D call: TRBD1 (5 bases). The CDR3 totals 13 residues. V shed 4 bases and J shed 6 bases, with 11 bases lying between them. Germline V lookup: CDR1 SGHNT, CDR2 YYREEE (reference sequence). CDR3 in DNA: TGTGCCAGCAGCCCCGACAGTTTCAATGAGCAGTTCTTC. Translating it yields CASSPDSFNEQFF.

This sequence joins TRBV6-1 and TRBJ1-2, with D possibly TRBD1 on 6 matching bases. Germline-derived CDR1 and CDR2 are MNHNS and SASEGT. The germline V and J ends were trimmed by 5 bases and 4 bases, with 11 bases remaining between them. The CDR3 spans 13 residues. Here the CDR3 DNA reads TGTGCCAGCAGTCAAAACAGGGTCTATGGCTACACCTTC. Translation gives CASSQNRVYGYTF.

The V gene is TRBV10-2, the J gene TRBJ2-7; a weak D match, TRBD2 (5 bases). This CDR3 spans 14 amino acids. With 7 bases removed from V and 0 bases from J, the gap between germline ends came to 13 bases. CDR1 and CDR2 (germline): WSHSY, SAAADI. Here the CDR3 reads CASKATGDSYEQYF. As DNA, the CDR3 is TGCGCCAGCAAGGCGACCGGGGACTCCTACGAGCAGTACTTC.

This chain connects TRBV27 to TRBJ2-1; 16 bases match TRBD2. The V and J ends lost 3 bases and 7 bases, in that order; junction bases with no gene match: 6. Germline V lookup: CDR1 MNHEY, CDR2 SMNVEV (reference sequence). This CDR3 is 17 amino acids long. The CDR3 coding sequence is TGTGCCAGCAGTTTTGGGACTAGCGGGGGGGCTGGGAATGAGCAGTTCTTC. Encoded protein: CASSFGTSGGAGNEQFF.

V and J are TRBV11-3 and TRBJ2-1; 7 positions agree with TRBD2. V dropped 5 bases and J dropped 5; count of bases not matched to a gene: 9. The germline V gene has CDR1 SGHNT and CDR2 YENEEA. This CDR3 is built from 15 residues. Here the CDR3 reads CASSPRGTTNNEQFF. CDR3 nucleotides: TGTGCCAGCAGCCCTCGAGGGACTACAAACAATGAGCAGTTCTTC.

This chain links TRBV28 with TRBJ1-5; D gene uncertain. The CDR3 has 12 residues. The V gene lost 5 bases and the J gene lost 4 bases, with 6 bases spanning the gap. CDR1 and CDR2 from the germline V gene are MDHEN and SYDVKM. The CDR3 reads CASSVVNQPQHF. CDR3 coding DNA: TGTGCCAGCAGTGTAGTTAATCAGCCCCAGCATTTT.

This clone was picked up one time. This rearrangement joins TRBV6-1 to TRBJ2-7; D unresolved. The CDR3 is 14 amino acids. In germline, CDR1 is MNHNS, CDR2 SASEGT. The germline V and J ends were trimmed by 10 bases and 1 base, with 17 bases remaining between them. CDR3 sequence reads: CAISRSASSYEQYF. CDR3 nucleotide sequence: TGTGCCATCTCGCGTAGTGCCTCTTCCTACGAGCAGTACTTC.

This clone was observed a single time. The V and J genes are TRBV7-8 and TRBJ2-5; possibly TRBD2 for D (5 bases). The V and J ends lost 3 bases and 5 bases respectively, with 10 bases between them. Germline-derived CDR1 and CDR2 are SGHVS and FQNEAQ. The CDR3 is made up of 13 amino acids. The CDR3 loop reads CASSLRERETQYF. The CDR3 DNA follows: TGTGCCAGCAGCTTGAGGGAAAGGGAGACCCAGTACTTC.

This chain connects TRBV4-3 to TRBJ2-7, with D possibly being TRBD1 (5 bases). Between the trimmed V and J ends, which lost 0 bases and 1 base, there was a span of 13 bases. Germline V gives CDR1 LGHNA, CDR2 YSLEER. This CDR3 contains 16 residues. CDR3 residues: CASSQDWVSGSYEQYF. As DNA, the CDR3 is TGCGCCAGCAGCCAAGACTGGGTGTCAGGGTCCTACGAGCAGTACTTC.

The chain recombines TRBV5-4 with TRBJ2-7; TRBD2 matches 7 bases. Germline values: CDR1 SGHNT, CDR2 YYREEE (reference sequence). V was clipped by 4 bases and J by 7 bases; unmatched bases: 8. CDR3 length: 13 residues. Written as DNA, the CDR3 is TGTGCCAGCAGCCTCAGACCGGGAGGAGAGCAGTACTTC. Translating gives CASSLRPGGEQYF.

V is TRBV2 and J is TRBJ1-6; D is unclear. This CDR3 is built from 11 residues. Trimming took off 2 bases at V and 9 bases at J, with 2 bases between the two ends. In germline, CDR1 is SNHLY, CDR2 FYNNEI. The CDR3 DNA is TGTGCCAGCAGTGAACGTTCACCCCTCCACTTT. It encodes CASSERSPLHF.

With regard to this clone: One junction end disagrees with the germline gene, perhaps due to a read error. At the DNA level, this CDR3 is encoded by other sequences in the same sample as well. This chain joins TRBV28 and TRBJ1-4; the match to TRBD1 covers 8 bases. Looked up from germline, CDR1 is MDHEN and CDR2 is SYDVKM. The CDR3 is 18 residues long. The chain's CDR3 is CASSTRGQGRNSNEKLFF. CDR3 bases: TGTGCCAGCAGTACACGAGGACAGGGACGGAACTCTAATGAAAAGCTGTTTTTT. The variable domain in full, with the rest retrieved from reference TRBV28 and TRBJ1-4, is DVKVTQSSRYLVKRTGEKVFLECVQDMDHENMFWYRQDPGLGLRLIYFSYDVKMKEKGDIPEGYSVSREKKERFSLILESASTNQTSMYLCASSTRGQGRNSNEKLFFGSGTQLSVL.

The chain is built from TRBV7-6 and TRBJ1-3; D call uncertain. Germline-derived CDR1 and CDR2 are SGHVS and FNYEAQ. This CDR3 contains 14 residues. Trimming shortened V by 1 base and J by 1 base, and 5 bases separated the two germline ends. CDR3 coding DNA: TGTGCCAGCAGCTTAGGAGGATCTGGAAACACCATATATTTT. It is translated as CASSLGGSGNTIYF.

The chain carries TRBV11-2 and TRBJ2-7, with 9 bases that match TRBD1. Germline V gene data show CDR1 as SGHAT and CDR2 as FQNNGV. The CDR3 is 17 amino acids. Germline trimming cut 1 base from V and 0 bases from J; bases unmatched to any gene: 7. The CDR3 here is CASSLVTGGAHSYEQYF. The CDR3 coding sequence is TGTGCCAGCAGCTTAGTAACAGGGGGCGCACACTCCTACGAGCAGTACTTC.

The chain carries TRBV6-6 and TRBJ1-5, with 7 bases lining up with TRBD1. Germline V gene lookup returns CDR1 MNHNY and CDR2 SVGAGI (reference sequence). The CDR3 length is 16 residues. V shed 2 bases and J 0 bases; nucleotides not matched to a gene: 4. The CDR3 reads CASSYPTGNSNQPQHF. The CDR3 coding sequence is TGTGCCAGCAGTTACCCGACAGGGAATAGCAATCAGCCCCAGCATTTT.

This clone was detected once. This chain connects TRBV18 to TRBJ2-1; 13 bases align to TRBD2. Germline values: CDR1 KGHSH, CDR2 LQKENI. Trimming at V came to 6 bases and at J to 9 bases, leaving 8 bases not matched to a gene. This CDR3 comprises 15 residues. As DNA, the CDR3 is TGTGCCAGCTCGCCTACTAGCGGGGGGGTCGTTGAGCAGTTCTTC. This sequence encodes CASSPTSGGVVEQFF.